This T cell receptor (beta chain) was recovered during a study of beta chain features in type 1 diabetes. The CDR3 has 13 amino acids. Germline lookup yields CDR1 MNHNY and CDR2 SVGAGI (reference sequence). The junction had 0 bases not matched to a gene; V was cut back by 5 bases and J by 2 bases. Naive, central memory, regulatory and stem cell-like memory cells within the CD4+ compartment were sorted using CD45RO/CCR7/CD25/CD127/CD95/CD27. Expressed TCRB transcripts got sequenced, as all isolated RNA was reverse transcribed. Only in-frame clones appear in the TCRdb table, and some are missing; sequencing was by immunoSEQ multiplex PCR. The sample has 970,000 or so clones, about a sixth seen once. This clone came up a few times.

Material: naive CD4+ T cells from blood. This clonotype originated in a woman aged 18-29 years in good health. V and J are TRBV6-6 and TRBJ1-2, with 9 bases matching TRBD1. CDR3: CASSTGGNYGYTF. The CDR3 nucleotides read TGTGCCAGCAGTACAGGGGGCAACTATGGCTACACCTTC.